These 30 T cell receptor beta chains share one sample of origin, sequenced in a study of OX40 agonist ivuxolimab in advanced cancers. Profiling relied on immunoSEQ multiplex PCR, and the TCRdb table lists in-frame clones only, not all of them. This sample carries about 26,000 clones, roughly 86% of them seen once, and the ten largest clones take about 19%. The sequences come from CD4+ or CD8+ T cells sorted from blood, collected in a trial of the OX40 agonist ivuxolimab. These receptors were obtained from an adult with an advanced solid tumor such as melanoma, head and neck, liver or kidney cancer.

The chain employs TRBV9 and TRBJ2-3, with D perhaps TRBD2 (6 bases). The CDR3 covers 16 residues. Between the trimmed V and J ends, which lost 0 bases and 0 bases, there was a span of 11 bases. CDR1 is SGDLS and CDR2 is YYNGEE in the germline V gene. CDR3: CASSVAGVTSTDTQYF. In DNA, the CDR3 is TGTGCCAGCAGCGTAGCGGGGGTAACTAGCACAGATACGCAGTATTTT. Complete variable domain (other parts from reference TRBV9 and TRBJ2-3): DSGVTQTPKHLITATGQRVTLRCSPRSGDLSVYWYQQSLDQGLQFLIQYYNGEERAKGNILERFSAQQFPDLHSELNLSSLELGDSALYFCASSVAGVTSTDTQYFGPGTRLTVL.

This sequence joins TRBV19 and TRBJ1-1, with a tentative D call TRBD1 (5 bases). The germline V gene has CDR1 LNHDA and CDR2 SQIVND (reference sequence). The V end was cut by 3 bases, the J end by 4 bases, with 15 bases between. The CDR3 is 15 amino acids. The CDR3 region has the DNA TGTGCCAGTAGTATCAGGCAGGGCCAGGGCACTGAAGCTTTCTTT. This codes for CASSIRQGQGTEAFF.

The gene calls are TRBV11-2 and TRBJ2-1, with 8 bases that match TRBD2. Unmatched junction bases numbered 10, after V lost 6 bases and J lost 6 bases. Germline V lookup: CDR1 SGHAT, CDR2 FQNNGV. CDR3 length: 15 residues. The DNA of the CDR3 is TGTGCCAGCAGGCCCCCGGGAGGGCCAGGCAATGAGCAGTTCTTC. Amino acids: CASRPPGGPGNEQFF.

CDR3 sequence (DNA): TGTGCCAGCAGCTCCGGACAGGGAGGGAATGAGCAGTTCTTC. This encodes CASSSGQGGNEQFF. The chain carries TRBV5-5 and TRBJ2-1; weak D call: TRBD1 (8 bases). The CDR3 loop spans 14 amino acids. The germline V and J ends were trimmed by 3 bases and 7 bases, with 14 bases remaining between them. Germline V gene lookup returns CDR1 SGHKS and CDR2 YYEKEE (reference sequence).

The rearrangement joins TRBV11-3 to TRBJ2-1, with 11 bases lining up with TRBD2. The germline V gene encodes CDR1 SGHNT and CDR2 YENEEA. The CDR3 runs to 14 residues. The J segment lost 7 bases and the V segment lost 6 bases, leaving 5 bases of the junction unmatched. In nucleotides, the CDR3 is TGTGCCAGCAGGCCTCCTAGCGGGAGGAATGAGCAGTTCTTC. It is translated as CASRPPSGRNEQFF. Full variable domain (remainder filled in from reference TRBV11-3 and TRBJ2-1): EAGVVQSPRYKIIEKKQPVAFWCNPISGHNTLYWYLQNLGQGPELLIRYENEEAVDDSQLPKDRFSAERLKGVDSTLKIQPAELGDSAVYLCASRPPSGRNEQFFGPGTRLTVL.

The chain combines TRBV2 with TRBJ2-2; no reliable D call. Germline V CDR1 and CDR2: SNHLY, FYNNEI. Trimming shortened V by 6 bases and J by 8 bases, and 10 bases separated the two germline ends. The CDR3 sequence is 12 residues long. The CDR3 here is CASSRIGGELFF. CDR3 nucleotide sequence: TGTGCCAGCAGCCGAATAGGGGGGGAGCTGTTTTTT. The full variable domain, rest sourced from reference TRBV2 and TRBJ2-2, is EPEVTQTPSHQVTQMGQEVILRCVPISNHLYFYWYRQILGQKVEFLVSFYNNEISEKSEIFDDQFSVERPDGSNFTLKIRSTKLEDSAMYFCASSRIGGELFFGEGSRLTVL.

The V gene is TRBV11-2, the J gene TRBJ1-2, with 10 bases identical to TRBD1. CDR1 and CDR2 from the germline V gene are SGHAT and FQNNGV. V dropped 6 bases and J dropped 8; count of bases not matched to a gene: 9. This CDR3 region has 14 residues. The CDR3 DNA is TGTGCCAGCAGTCTCGACAGGGGGCTTTGGGGCTACACCTTC. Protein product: CASSLDRGLWGYTF.

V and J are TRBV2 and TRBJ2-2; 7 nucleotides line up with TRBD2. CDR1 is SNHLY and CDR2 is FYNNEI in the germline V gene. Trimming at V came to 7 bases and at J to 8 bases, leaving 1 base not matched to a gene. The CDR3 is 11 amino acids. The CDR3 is CASIGRGELFF. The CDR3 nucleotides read TGTGCCAGCATCGGGAGGGGGGAGCTGTTTTTT.

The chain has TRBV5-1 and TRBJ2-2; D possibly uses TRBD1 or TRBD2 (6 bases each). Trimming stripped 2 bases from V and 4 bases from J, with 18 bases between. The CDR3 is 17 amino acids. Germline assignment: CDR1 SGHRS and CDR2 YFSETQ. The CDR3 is CASSFAQGGLSTGELFF. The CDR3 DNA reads TGCGCCAGCAGCTTTGCCCAAGGGGGGCTGAGCACCGGGGAGCTGTTTTTT.

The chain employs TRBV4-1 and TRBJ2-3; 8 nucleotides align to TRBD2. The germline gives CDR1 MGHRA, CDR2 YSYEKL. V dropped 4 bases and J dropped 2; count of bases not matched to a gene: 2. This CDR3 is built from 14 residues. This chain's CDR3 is CASSPLADTDTQYF. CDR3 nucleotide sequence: TGCGCCAGCAGCCCACTAGCGGACACAGATACGCAGTATTTT.

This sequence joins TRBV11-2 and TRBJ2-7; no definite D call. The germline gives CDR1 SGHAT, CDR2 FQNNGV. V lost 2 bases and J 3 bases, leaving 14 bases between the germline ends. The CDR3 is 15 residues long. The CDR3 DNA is TGTGCCAGCAGCTTAAGTTCGCGACTCGTCTACGAGCAGTACTTC. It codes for CASSLSSRLVYEQYF.

CDR3 DNA: TGTGCCAGCAGCTTGGGTATGAGGGTGCGAAACTATGGCTACACCTTC. It yields the protein CASSLGMRVRNYGYTF. The chain has TRBV5-6 and TRBJ1-2; D is ambiguous. CDR1 is SGHDT and CDR2 is YYEEEE in the germline V gene. CDR3 length equals 16 residues. V lost 0 bases to trimming and J lost 2 bases, with 14 bases between them.

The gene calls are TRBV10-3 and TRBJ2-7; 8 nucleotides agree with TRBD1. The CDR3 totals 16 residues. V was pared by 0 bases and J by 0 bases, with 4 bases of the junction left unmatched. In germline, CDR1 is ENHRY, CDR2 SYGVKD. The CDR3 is CAISESTGGISYEQYF. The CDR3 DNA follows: TGTGCCATCAGTGAGTCCACAGGGGGTATCTCCTACGAGCAGTACTTC.

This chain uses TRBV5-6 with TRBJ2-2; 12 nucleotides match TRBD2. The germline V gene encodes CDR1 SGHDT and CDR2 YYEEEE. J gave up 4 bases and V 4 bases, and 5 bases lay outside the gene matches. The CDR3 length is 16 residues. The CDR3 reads CASSHGLAGPTGELFF. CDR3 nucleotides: TGTGCCAGCAGCCACGGACTAGCGGGACCCACCGGGGAGCTGTTTTTT.

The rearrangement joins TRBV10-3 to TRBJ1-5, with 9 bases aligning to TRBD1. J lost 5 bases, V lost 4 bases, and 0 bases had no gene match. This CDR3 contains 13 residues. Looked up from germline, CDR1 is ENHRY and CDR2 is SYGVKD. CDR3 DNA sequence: TGTGCCATCAGTGGACAGGGGGATCAGCCCCAGCATTTT. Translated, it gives CAISGQGDQPQHF.

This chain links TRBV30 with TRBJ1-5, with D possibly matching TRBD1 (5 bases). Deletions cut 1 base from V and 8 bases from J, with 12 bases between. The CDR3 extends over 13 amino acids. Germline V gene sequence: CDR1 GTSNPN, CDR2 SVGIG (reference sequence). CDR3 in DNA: TGTGCCTGGAGTGAGGGGAACGGAGAGCCCCAGCATTTT. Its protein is CAWSEGNGEPQHF.

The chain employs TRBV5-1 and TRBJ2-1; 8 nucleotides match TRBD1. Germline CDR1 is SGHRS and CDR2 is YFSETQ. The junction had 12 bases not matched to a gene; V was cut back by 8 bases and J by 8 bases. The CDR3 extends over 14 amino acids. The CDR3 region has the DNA TGCGCCAGTTCCCGACAGGGGAAGGGCGATGAGCAGTTCTTC. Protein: CASSRQGKGDEQFF.

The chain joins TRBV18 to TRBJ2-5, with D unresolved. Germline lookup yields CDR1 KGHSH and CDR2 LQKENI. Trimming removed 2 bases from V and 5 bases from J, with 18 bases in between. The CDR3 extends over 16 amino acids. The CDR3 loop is CASSPRIASVRETQYF. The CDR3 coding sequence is TGTGCCAGCTCACCAAGGATAGCAAGTGTTCGGGAGACCCAGTACTTC.

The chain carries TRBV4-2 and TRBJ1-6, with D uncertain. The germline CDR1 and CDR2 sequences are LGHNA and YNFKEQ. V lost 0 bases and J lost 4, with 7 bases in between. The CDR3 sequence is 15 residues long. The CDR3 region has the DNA TGTGCCAGCAGCCAAGATGCGGGGTATAATTCACCCCTCCACTTT. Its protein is CASSQDAGYNSPLHF.

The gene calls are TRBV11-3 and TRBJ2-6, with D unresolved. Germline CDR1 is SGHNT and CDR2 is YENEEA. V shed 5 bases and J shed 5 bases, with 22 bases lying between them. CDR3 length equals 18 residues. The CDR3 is CASSHGRARQSRANVLTF. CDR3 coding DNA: TGTGCCAGCAGCCACGGCCGCGCTCGACAAAGTCGGGCCAACGTCCTGACTTTC.

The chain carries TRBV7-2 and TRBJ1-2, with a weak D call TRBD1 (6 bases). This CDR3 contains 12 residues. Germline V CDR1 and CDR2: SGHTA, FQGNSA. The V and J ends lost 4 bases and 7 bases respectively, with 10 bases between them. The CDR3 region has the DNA TGTGCCAGCAGCTACACAGGGCCTGGCTACACCTTC. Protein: CASSYTGPGYTF.

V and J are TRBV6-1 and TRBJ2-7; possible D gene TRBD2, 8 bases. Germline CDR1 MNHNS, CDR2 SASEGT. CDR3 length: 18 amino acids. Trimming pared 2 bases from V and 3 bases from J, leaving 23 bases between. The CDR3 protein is CASSERVAGYSGGYEQYF. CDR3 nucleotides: TGTGCCAGCAGTGAAAGGGTAGCGGGGTACTCAGGGGGCTACGAGCAGTACTTC.

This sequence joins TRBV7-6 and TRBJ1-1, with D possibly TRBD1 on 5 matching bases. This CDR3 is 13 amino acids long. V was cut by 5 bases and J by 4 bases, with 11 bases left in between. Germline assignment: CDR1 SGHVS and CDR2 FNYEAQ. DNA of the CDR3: TGTGCCAGCAGCCCCCAGGGTACCACTGAAGCTTTCTTT. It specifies CASSPQGTTEAFF.

The CDR3 loop is CASRTALNTEAFF. The DNA for the CDR3 is TGTGCCAGCAGAACGGCATTGAACACTGAAGCTTTCTTT. The chain is built from TRBV28 and TRBJ1-1; D unresolved. This CDR3 has 13 amino acids. V was clipped by 6 bases and J by 0 bases, with 8 bases between them. From germline, CDR1 is MDHEN and CDR2 SYDVKM.

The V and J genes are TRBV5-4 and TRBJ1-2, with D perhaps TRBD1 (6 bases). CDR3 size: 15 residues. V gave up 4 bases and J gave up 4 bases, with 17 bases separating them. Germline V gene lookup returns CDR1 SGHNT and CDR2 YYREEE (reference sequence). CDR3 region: CASSPTLGGAYGYTF. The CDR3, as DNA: TGTGCCAGCAGCCCGACTTTGGGGGGCGCCTATGGCTACACCTTC.

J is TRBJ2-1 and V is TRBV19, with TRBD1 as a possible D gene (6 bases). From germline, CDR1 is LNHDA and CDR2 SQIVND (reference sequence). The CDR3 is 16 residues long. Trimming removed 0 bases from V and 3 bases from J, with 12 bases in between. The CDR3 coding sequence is TGTGCCAGTAGTATAGATTATGGGGGCTTCTACAATGAGCAGTTCTTC. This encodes CASSIDYGGFYNEQFF.

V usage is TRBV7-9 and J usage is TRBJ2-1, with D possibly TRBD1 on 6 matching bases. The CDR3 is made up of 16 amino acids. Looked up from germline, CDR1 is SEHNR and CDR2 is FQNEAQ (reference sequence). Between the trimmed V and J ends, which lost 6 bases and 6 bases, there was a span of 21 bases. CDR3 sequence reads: CASSPKIGGPTNEQFF. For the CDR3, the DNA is TGTGCCAGCAGTCCTAAGATAGGGGGACCGACCAATGAGCAGTTCTTC.

CDR3 coding DNA: TGTGCCAGCAGCCACAGGGGGCGGAATGGCTACACCTTC. Translated: CASSHRGRNGYTF. V is TRBV7-3 and J is TRBJ1-2, with 9 bases fitting TRBD1. Per germline, CDR1 SGHTA and CDR2 FQGTGA. CDR3 size: 13 residues. Unmatched junction bases numbered 4, after V lost 5 bases and J lost 6 bases. The whole variable domain, remainder taken from reference TRBV7-3 and TRBJ1-2, is GAGVSQTPSNKVTEKGKYVELRCDPISGHTALYWYRQSLGQGPEFLIYFQGTGAADDSGLPNDRFFAVRPEGSVSTLKIQRTERGDSAVYLCASSHRGRNGYTFGSGTRLTVV.

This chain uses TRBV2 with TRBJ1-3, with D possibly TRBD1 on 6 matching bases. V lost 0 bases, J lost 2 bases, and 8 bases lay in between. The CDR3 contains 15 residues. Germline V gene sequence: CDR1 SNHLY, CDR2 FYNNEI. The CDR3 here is CASSEAAGAGNTIYF. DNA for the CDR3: TGTGCCAGCAGTGAAGCGGCAGGGGCTGGAAACACCATATATTTT.

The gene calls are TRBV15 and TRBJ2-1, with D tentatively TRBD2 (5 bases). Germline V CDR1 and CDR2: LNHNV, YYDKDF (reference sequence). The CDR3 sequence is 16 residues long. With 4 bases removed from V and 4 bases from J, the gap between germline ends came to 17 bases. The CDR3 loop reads CATSTEDSPSYNEQFF. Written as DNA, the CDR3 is TGTGCCACCAGCACAGAGGACTCGCCATCTTACAATGAGCAGTTCTTC. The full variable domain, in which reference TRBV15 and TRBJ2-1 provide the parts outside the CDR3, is DAMVIQNPRYQVTQFGKPVTLSCSQTLNHNVMYWYQQKSSQAPKLLFHYYDKDFNNEADTPDNFQSRRPNTSFCFLDIRSPGLGDTAMYLCATSTEDSPSYNEQFFGPGTRLTVL.